The clone carrying this T cell receptor (beta chain) was seen ten or more times. The data originate from a study of T cell repertoires in cytomegalovirus infection. In germline, CDR1 is LNHDA, CDR2 SQIVND (reference sequence). Trimming left V 4 bases short and J 8 bases short, with 20 bases between. This CDR3 has 15 residues. A single record per CDR3 protein comes from TCRdb applying MiXCR to the reads. The repertoire includes about 150,000 distinct CDR3 sequences, 20% to 25% of them detected once, and 9.5% to 13% sits in the top ten. The chain has TRBV19 and TRBJ1-1, with no clear D. Sequencing was performed on PBMCs. The TCR comes from a human donor in good health (CMV status not recorded). Some clones in this sample may be carry-over from other donors' samples. CDR3 coding DNA: TGTGCCAGTAGTAAGAGTGGGATGAGAGATGGCGAAGCTTTCTTT. It translates to CASSKSGMRDGEAFF.